This TCR beta chain was found in a study of cytomegalovirus exposure and HLA in healthy donors. This clone was seen just once. The antigen remains undetermined. Repertoires were generated with immunoSEQ multiplex PCR, while TCRdb's copy carries only in-frame clones and drops some. The sample gives over 200,000 clones, 65% to 85% of which show up once; roughly an eighth is in the top ten. Broader study findings: The CMV antigen specificity of a few CMV-associated chains was confirmed through in vitro analysis. Subsequent analysis of the roughly 120 validation repertoires found a tendency for first-cohort TCR clusters to co-occur. The classifier reportedly diagnosed cytomegalovirus status with high sensitivity and specificity. The listing of roughly 160 TCR beta chains classed them as cytomegalovirus-associated.

Germline V lookup: CDR1 MNHEY, CDR2 SMNVEV (reference sequence). The length of the CDR3 is 13 residues. Trimming pared 4 bases from V and 4 bases from J, leaving 10 bases between. The V call is TRBV27, the J call TRBJ1-2; unclear D gene. The sequencing input was PBMCs. The TCR originated in a woman aged 25-40 years in good health and CMV-seropositive. The CDR3 sequence: CASSSRTLYGYTF. CDR3 bases: TGTGCCAGCAGTTCTCGGACCCTCTATGGCTACACCTTC.